The next 13 T cell receptor beta chains were all read from a single sample in a study of T cell repertoires in cytomegalovirus infection. TCRdb processed the reads anew with MiXCR; each CDR3 protein has one entry. Of some 310,000 distinct CDR3 sequences listed, more than 20% are singletons. Their cognate antigens are unknown. The sequences come from cultured PBMCs, collected from culture after CMV antigen stimulation. Receptor source: a human donor in good health (CMV status not recorded). Some clones in this sample may be carry-over from other donors' samples.

J is TRBJ2-5 and V is TRBV6-2 or TRBV6-3; tentative D call: TRBD1 (5 bases). The CDR3 runs to 16 residues. Germline-derived CDR1 and CDR2 are MNHEY and SVGEGT. Trimming stripped 5 bases from V and 5 bases from J, with 21 bases between. The CDR3: CASSPSDEAGPETQYF. CDR3 DNA: TGTGCCAGCAGTCCCTCGGATGAGGCAGGGCCGGAGACCCAGTACTTC.

The chain recombines TRBV4-3 with TRBJ1-2; perhaps TRBD1 as D (6 bases). Germline assignment: CDR1 LGHNA and CDR2 YSLEER. The CDR3 has 15 amino acids. V lost 4 bases to trimming and J lost 8 bases, with 20 bases between them. The CDR3 bases are TGCGCCAGCAGCCGGAACCAGAATCCAGGGGAAGGCTACACCTTC. Protein product: CASSRNQNPGEGYTF.

This clonotype turned up a few times. The chain combines TRBV20-1 with TRBJ2-7; no clear D gene. This CDR3 contains 13 residues. Germline lookup yields CDR1 DFQATT and CDR2 SNEGSKA (reference sequence). Trimming cost V 0 bases and J 6 bases, with 12 bases left between them. Here the CDR3 reads CSARDLTVFEQYF. The CDR3 DNA reads TGCAGTGCTAGAGATCTAACGGTGTTCGAGCAGTACTTC.

The chain joins TRBV7-9 to TRBJ1-5; D gene ambiguous. Germline-derived CDR1 and CDR2 are SEHNR and FQNEAQ (reference sequence). CDR3 length: 15 residues. Trimming took 4 bases from V and 0 from J, leaving 10 bases between them. The CDR3 loop is CASSSERDSNQPQHF. Written as DNA, the CDR3 is TGTGCCAGCAGCTCAGAACGGGATAGCAATCAGCCCCAGCATTTT.

V usage is TRBV11-2 and J usage is TRBJ2-3; D ambiguous. Germline V CDR1 and CDR2: SGHAT, FQNNGV. CDR3 length: 14 amino acids. Between the trimmed V and J ends, which lost 5 bases and 6 bases, there was a span of 15 bases. The CDR3 region is CASSRTDSTDTQYF. DNA of the CDR3: TGTGCCAGCAGCCGTACCGACTCCACGGATACGCAGTATTTT.

The rearrangement joins TRBV7-9 to TRBJ1-3; 7 bases line up with TRBD1. This CDR3 spans 18 amino acids. The germline CDR1 and CDR2 sequences are SEHNR and FQNEAQ (reference sequence). Unmatched junction bases numbered 9, after V lost 1 base and J lost 0 bases. The CDR3 reads CASSLVLAGQSSGNTIYF. CDR3 sequence (DNA): TGTGCCAGCAGCTTAGTCCTTGCGGGACAGAGCTCTGGAAACACCATATATTTT.

This clonotype was seen many times. The rearrangement joins TRBV7-2 to TRBJ2-3; D is undetermined. Germline CDR1 SGHTA, CDR2 FQGNSA. The CDR3 runs to 13 residues. V was shortened by 1 base and J by 2 bases, with 4 bases between the two germline ends. The CDR3 coding sequence is TGTGCCAGCAGCTTAGACCACACAGATACGCAGTATTTT. Translating it yields CASSLDHTDTQYF.

This clonotype was observed many times. The J gene is TRBJ2-5, the V gene TRBV12-3 or TRBV12-4; tentative D call: TRBD1 (6 bases). V shed 1 base and J shed 5 bases, with 11 bases lying between them. This CDR3 comprises 14 residues. CDR3 coding DNA: TGTGCCAGCAGTTTAGGACAGGTCTGGGAGACCCAGTACTTC. This codes for CASSLGQVWETQYF.

This clonotype was counted many times. The chain employs TRBV7-2 and TRBJ1-1; tentatively, D is TRBD1 (6 bases). Trimming cost V 3 bases and J 0 bases, with 8 bases left between them. The CDR3 runs to 14 residues. Germline V gene data show CDR1 as SGHTA and CDR2 as FQGNSA. CDR3: CASSFGQLNTEAFF. CDR3 DNA sequence: TGTGCCAGCAGCTTTGGACAGCTGAACACTGAAGCTTTCTTT.

This clonotype was observed a handful of times. The gene calls are TRBV6-2 or TRBV6-3 and TRBJ2-1; either TRBD1 or TRBD2 may fit D (5 bases each). Trimming pared 5 bases from V and 7 bases from J, leaving 15 bases between. The CDR3 covers 14 residues. Per germline, CDR1 MNHEY and CDR2 SVGEGT. CDR3 bases: TGTGCCAGCAGTCACCTGGCCGGGGCTAATGAGCAGTTCTTC. It codes for CASSHLAGANEQFF.

This clonotype was seen repeatedly, ten times or more. The chain has TRBV7-2 and TRBJ2-7; D gene ambiguous. The germline gives CDR1 SGHTA, CDR2 FQGNSA. The CDR3 contains 11 residues. Deletions cut 5 bases from V and 4 bases from J, with 6 bases between. The CDR3 region is CASSNKYEQYF. The CDR3 DNA follows: TGTGCCAGCAGCAACAAGTACGAGCAGTACTTC.

This sequence joins TRBV30 and TRBJ1-1; 11 positions agree with TRBD1. Per germline, CDR1 GTSNPN and CDR2 SVGIG (reference sequence). The CDR3 consists of 13 residues. The trim removed 3 bases at V and 4 bases at J, leaving 1 base unmatched. The CDR3 protein is CAWRGTGGTEAFF. The CDR3 bases are TGTGCCTGGAGGGGGACAGGGGGCACTGAAGCTTTCTTT.

This sequence joins TRBV4-1 and TRBJ2-3, with D possibly being TRBD1 (6 bases). CDR3 length: 15 amino acids. In germline, CDR1 is MGHRA, CDR2 YSYEKL. V lost 1 base and J lost 6, with 14 bases in between. The CDR3 spells CASSQGQVLIDTQYF. CDR3 DNA sequence: TGCGCCAGCAGCCAAGGACAGGTTTTGATCGATACGCAGTATTTT.